This entry lists 14 T cell receptor beta chains sequenced from one sample in a study of STAT5B mutations in CD4+ large granular lymphocyte leukemia. This table comes from immunoSEQ multiplex PCR, and its TCRdb copy is limited to in-frame clones, with some not included. Here the sample spans tens of thousands of clones, around 84% being singletons. Sequenced: CD4+ T cells from blood buffy coats. The receptors come from a human donor in good health.

The rearrangement links TRBV10-2 to TRBJ2-2, with D uncertain. This CDR3 contains 14 residues. Germline V gene sequence: CDR1 WSHSY, CDR2 SAAADI. V was clipped by 7 bases and J by 0 bases, with 9 bases between them. This CDR3 reads CASKGRPNTGELFF. The CDR3 DNA reads as TGCGCCAGCAAAGGCCGGCCGAACACCGGGGAGCTGTTTTTT.

The genes are TRBV9 and TRBJ2-7, with TRBD1 identical over 9 bases. This CDR3 has 17 residues. Germline lookup yields CDR1 SGDLS and CDR2 YYNGEE. After removal of 0 bases from V and 3 bases from J, the junction contained 10 bases not matched to a gene. The CDR3 is CASSVAPSDRGLYEQYF. The CDR3 region has the DNA TGTGCCAGCAGCGTAGCCCCCTCGGACAGGGGCCTCTACGAGCAGTACTTC.

J is TRBJ2-5 and V is TRBV4-3; TRBD2 might be the D (6 bases). The germline V gene has CDR1 LGHNA and CDR2 YSLEER. The CDR3 sequence is 14 residues long. Trimming cost V 0 bases and J 5 bases, with 10 bases left between them. CDR3: CASSQDTLAETQYF. The CDR3 bases are TGCGCCAGCAGCCAAGATACCCTAGCGGAGACCCAGTACTTC.

The chain recombines TRBV7-6 with TRBJ2-1; TRBD1 agrees at 7 bases. CDR1 is SGHVS and CDR2 is FNYEAQ in the germline V gene. This CDR3 is built from 17 residues. V trimming: 0 bases; J trimming: 6 bases; junction bases outside the gene matches: 11. The CDR3, as DNA: TGTGCCAGCAGCTTAGCAGACAGGGCAGCTGAAGTCAATGAGCAGTTCTTC. Translating gives CASSLADRAAEVNEQFF. Looking up the rest from reference TRBV7-6 and TRBJ2-1 gives the full variable domain: GAGVSQSPRYKVTKRGQDVALRCDPISGHVSLYWYRQALGQGPEFLTYFNYEAQQDKSGLPNDRFSAERPEGSISTLTIQRTEQRDSAMYRCASSLADRAAEVNEQFFGPGTRLTVL.

This chain joins TRBV10-3 and TRBJ2-7; D is ambiguous. The CDR3 totals 14 residues. The germline V gene encodes CDR1 ENHRY and CDR2 SYGVKD. V was cut by 5 bases and J by 2 bases, with 13 bases left in between. DNA of the CDR3: TGTGCCATCAGTCCCTTTAAGGATACCTACGAGCAGTACTTC. Translated: CAISPFKDTYEQYF.

V is TRBV5-1 and J is TRBJ2-1; maybe TRBD2 (7 bases). V lost 4 bases and J lost 0, with 17 bases in between. Germline V gene lookup returns CDR1 SGHRS and CDR2 YFSETQ. There are 17 residues in the CDR3. The CDR3: CASSKDGGARSYNEQFF. CDR3 coding DNA: TGCGCCAGCAGCAAGGATGGGGGGGCCCGCTCCTACAATGAGCAGTTCTTC.

This clone was counted only a few times. CDR3: CASADGTEYGYTF. Written as DNA, the CDR3 is TGTGCCAGCGCTGACGGGACAGAATATGGCTACACCTTC. The genes are TRBV18 and TRBJ1-2; the match to TRBD1 covers 7 bases. Germline values: CDR1 KGHSH, CDR2 LQKENI. CDR3 length equals 13 residues. V was pared by 8 bases and J by 5 bases, with 8 bases of the junction left unmatched.

This chain connects TRBV28 to TRBJ1-5, with TRBD1 matching 7 bases. Trimming removed 4 bases from V and 6 bases from J; junction bases left unmatched: 6. The CDR3 has 14 residues. Germline values: CDR1 MDHEN, CDR2 SYDVKM. In DNA form, the CDR3 reads TGTGCCAGCAGTTCCCAGGGGGTCTTTCAGCCCCAGCATTTT. Its protein is CASSSQGVFQPQHF.

The gene calls are TRBV6-5 and TRBJ2-3; the match to TRBD1 covers 7 bases. This CDR3 is built from 14 residues. V dropped 6 bases and J dropped 6; count of bases not matched to a gene: 9. Germline CDR1 and CDR2: MNHEY and SVGAGI. In DNA form, the CDR3 reads TGTGCCAGCAGCAAGACAGGGAGTAGGGATACGCAGTATTTT. It yields the protein CASSKTGSRDTQYF.

The rearrangement uses TRBV5-8 and TRBJ1-5; 7 bases are a match to TRBD1. From germline, CDR1 is SGHTS and CDR2 YDEGEE. This CDR3 spans 17 amino acids. Germline trimming cut 0 bases from V and 1 base from J; bases unmatched to any gene: 7. The DNA of the CDR3 is TGTGCCAGCAGCTTGGGTGGGGACAGCCTCAGCAATCAGCCCCAGCATTTT. Translated, it gives CASSLGGDSLSNQPQHF.

The chain joins TRBV9 to TRBJ1-6; TRBD1 might be the D (5 bases). Trimming stripped 4 bases from V and 3 bases from J, with 8 bases between. This CDR3 spans 14 amino acids. Germline CDR1 SGDLS, CDR2 YYNGEE. CDR3 DNA sequence: TGTGCCAGCAGCATCAGGGTCTATAATTCACCCCTCCACTTT. This sequence encodes CASSIRVYNSPLHF.

The chain employs TRBV9 and TRBJ2-1, with a weak D call TRBD2 (5 bases). The CDR3 covers 13 residues. Germline V lookup: CDR1 SGDLS, CDR2 YYNGEE. Trimming cost V 3 bases and J 2 bases, with 6 bases left between them. CDR3 sequence reads: CASSAGTYNEQFF. CDR3 nucleotide sequence: TGTGCCAGCAGCGCCGGGACCTACAATGAGCAGTTCTTC.

The DNA for the CDR3 is TGTGCCAGCAGCCCCGGCCAAGGGAACTATGGCTACACCTTC. Encoded protein: CASSPGQGNYGYTF. The V call is TRBV7-8, the J call TRBJ1-2; D unclear. Trimming removed 5 bases at V and 2 bases at J, with 12 bases between. CDR1 is SGHVS and CDR2 is FQNEAQ in the germline V gene. There are 14 residues in the CDR3.

The J gene is TRBJ1-5, the V gene TRBV6-1, with 8 nucleotides matching TRBD1. The germline CDR1 and CDR2 sequences are MNHNS and SASEGT. This CDR3 has 15 residues. V lost 5 bases, J lost 5 bases, and 8 bases stayed unmatched. The CDR3 DNA is TGTGCCAGCAGTCTCCGGGACAGGCCCCATCAGCCCCAGCATTTT. Translated, it gives CASSLRDRPHQPQHF.